One and the same sample provided the 26 T cell receptor beta chains below, sequenced in a study of T cells in Graves' hyperthyroidism and ophthalmopathy. RNA transcripts were the template for amplifying TCR beta CDR3 regions. First-round RT-PCR targeting the TCR CDR3 was performed with the HTBI primer set. TCRdb redid the calling of the multiplex PCR reads with MiXCR, one entry per CDR3 protein. This table has hundreds of thousands of distinct CDR3 sequences, roughly 15% appearing once. Sequencing was done on a sample of blood. These TCRs come from a woman aged 50 to 60 with Graves' ophthalmopathy.

About this clonotype: A much bigger clone sits one base away, suggesting this may be a read error. The chain has TRBV20-1 and TRBJ2-3; D uncertain. CDR3 length: 14 residues. Germline CDR1 reads DFQATT; CDR2 reads SNEGSKA (reference sequence). The V end lost 7 bases, the J end lost 0 bases, and 14 bases lay between the germline ends. CDR3 nucleotides: TGCAGTGTTAGTCACCGGGTCAGCACAGATACGCAGTATTTT. Encoded protein: CSVSHRVSTDTQYF.

This clonotype was detected many times. The rearrangement uses TRBV12-5 and TRBJ2-2; a possible D gene is TRBD1 (5 bases). Germline V CDR1 and CDR2: LGHNT, FRNRAP. CDR3 length: 13 amino acids. Deletions cut 5 bases from V and 5 bases from J, with 9 bases between. The CDR3 nucleotides read TGTGCTAGTGGTACAAGACAGACCGGGGAGCTGTTTTTT. Its translation is CASGTRQTGELFF.

At least ten counts were recorded for this clonotype. CDR3 nucleotides: TGCAGTGCTAGAGATCGGGGGACAACTCACTACGAGCAGTACTTC. Its translation is CSARDRGTTHYEQYF. The chain has TRBV20-1 and TRBJ2-7, with D tentatively TRBD1 or TRBD2 (6 bases each). Deletions cut 0 bases from V and 3 bases from J, with 15 bases between. The CDR3 consists of 15 residues. Germline V gene lookup returns CDR1 DFQATT and CDR2 SNEGSKA (reference sequence).

This clonotype showed up just a few times. V gene TRBV7-9 combines with J gene TRBJ1-4; 7 bases align to TRBD1. With 5 bases clipped from V and 11 bases from J, the junction kept 5 bases outside the gene matches. This CDR3 has 12 amino acids. CDR1 SEHNR and CDR2 FQNEAQ come from the germline V gene (reference sequence). CDR3 residues: CASSTGTAKLFF. The CDR3 nucleotides read TGTGCCAGCAGCACCGGGACAGCCAAACTGTTTTTT.

This clonotype appeared many times. V is TRBV11-3 and J is TRBJ2-1, with TRBD1 matching 9 bases. V shed 0 bases and J 7 bases; nucleotides not matched to a gene: 7. The CDR3 has 16 amino acids. CDR1 and CDR2 from the germline V gene are SGHNT and YENEEA. CDR3 region: CASSLDPDRGRNEQFF. CDR3 nucleotide sequence: TGTGCCAGCAGCTTAGACCCGGACAGGGGTCGGAATGAGCAGTTCTTC.

Many counts were recorded for this clonotype. V and J are TRBV27 and TRBJ2-5; D is possibly TRBD1 (7 bases). Trimming removed 2 bases at V and 2 bases at J, with 15 bases between. The CDR3 has 16 residues. Germline V gives CDR1 MNHEY, CDR2 SMNVEV (reference sequence). This chain's CDR3 is CASSLTGRGVQETQYF. The CDR3 DNA reads TGTGCCAGCAGTTTAACCGGCAGGGGGGTGCAAGAGACCCAGTACTTC.

This clonotype appeared many times. The rearrangement links TRBV12-5 to TRBJ2-3; the match to TRBD2 covers 10 bases. This CDR3 spans 17 amino acids. Germline trimming cut 2 bases from V and 6 bases from J; bases unmatched to any gene: 11. Germline V gives CDR1 LGHNT, CDR2 FRNRAP. CDR3 coding DNA: TGTGCTAGTGGTTTGCACATACTAGCGGGAATGGACGATACGCAGTATTTT. Residues: CASGLHILAGMDDTQYF.

The chain uses TRBV13 and TRBJ1-2, with a tentative D call TRBD1 (5 bases). CDR3 length equals 12 residues. CDR1 is PRHDT, CDR2 FYEKMQ, per germline (reference sequence). V gave up 1 base and J gave up 13 bases, with 13 bases separating them. For the CDR3, the DNA is TGTGCCAGCAGCTTAGTGGGTGGGGCAGTCACCTTC. Its protein product is CASSLVGGAVTF.

This clonotype has at least ten counts. The V and J genes are TRBV27 and TRBJ2-7; D is possibly TRBD1 or TRBD2 (5 bases each). Germline assignment: CDR1 MNHEY and CDR2 SMNVEV (reference sequence). The CDR3 has 13 residues. V was cut by 5 bases and J by 4 bases, with 12 bases left in between. CDR3 coding DNA: TGTGCCAGCAGTGTCCTCGGGGCATACGAGCAGTACTTC. Translating gives CASSVLGAYEQYF.

J is TRBJ1-6 and V is TRBV6-1, with TRBD1 matching over 7 bases. The germline CDR1 and CDR2 sequences are MNHNS and SASEGT. The length of the CDR3 is 16 residues. The junction had 9 bases not matched to a gene; V was cut back by 6 bases and J by 4 bases. The CDR3 protein is CASSLQTGRYNSPLHF. CDR3 sequence (DNA): TGTGCCAGCAGCCTACAGACAGGGCGATATAATTCACCCCTCCACTTT.

Points on this clonotype: A clone one base away is much larger, so this may be a read error. The genes are TRBV20-1 and TRBJ2-1, with 12 bases lining up with TRBD2. This CDR3 has 13 amino acids. CDR1 and CDR2 from the germline V gene are DFQATT and SNEGSKA (reference sequence). The CDR3 DNA sequence: TGCAGCGCTGGACTAGCGGGAAGGAATGAGCGGTTCTTC. Its translation: CSAGLAGRNERFF.

This rearrangement joins TRBV11-2 to TRBJ1-3; no reliable D call. This CDR3 spans 14 amino acids. V dropped 5 bases and J dropped 2 bases, with 10 bases sitting between them. From germline, CDR1 is SGHAT and CDR2 FQNNGV. CDR3 sequence reads: CASSPFETGNTIYF. CDR3 DNA: TGTGCCAGCAGCCCGTTTGAGACTGGAAACACCATATATTTT.

The chain couples TRBV20-1 to TRBJ2-1; TRBD1 matches 7 bases. J gave up 1 base and V 6 bases, and 21 bases lay outside the gene matches. Per germline, CDR1 DFQATT and CDR2 SNEGSKA (reference sequence). The CDR3 contains 19 residues. For the CDR3, the DNA is TGCAGTGCCTCCCCAGAGGGGACAGCGTACCCCCCTTCCTACAATGAGCAGTTCTTC. It encodes CSASPEGTAYPPSYNEQFF.

This clonotype was seen only a few times. This sequence joins TRBV19 and TRBJ1-4; D uncertain. Per the germline V gene, CDR1 is LNHDA and CDR2 is SQIVND (reference sequence). The CDR3 runs to 14 residues. V dropped 0 bases and J dropped 8 bases, with 10 bases sitting between them. The chain's CDR3 is CASSIDAGREKLFF. DNA of the CDR3: TGTGCCAGTAGTATAGATGCGGGTCGGGAAAAACTGTTTTTT.

This clonotype has a handful of counts. The chain links TRBV3-2 to TRBJ2-1; the D segment call TRBD1 is taken from the table without a DNA check. TRBV3-2 is a pseudogene segment. The CDR3 has 15 residues. CDR3 region: CASRPRDRGYNEQFF. The CDR3 DNA reads as TGTGCCAGCAGACCGCGGGACAGGGGTTACAATGAGCAGTTCTTC.

The gene calls are TRBV20-1 and TRBJ2-1; the match to TRBD2 covers 11 bases. Germline CDR1 and CDR2: DFQATT and SNEGSKA (reference sequence). The CDR3 consists of 15 residues. Trimming cost V 0 bases and J 9 bases; bases outside gene matches: 7. The DNA of the CDR3 is TGCAGTGCTAGAGAAGGTAGCGGGAGGGCCCTTGAGCAGTTCTTC. It specifies CSAREGSGRALEQFF.

This clonotype came up many times. The chain couples TRBV7-8 to TRBJ2-1, with D possibly being TRBD1 or TRBD2 (5 bases each). Germline lookup yields CDR1 SGHVS and CDR2 FQNEAQ. The CDR3 consists of 16 residues. Between the trimmed V and J ends, which lost 1 base and 6 bases, there was a span of 16 bases. DNA for the CDR3: TGTGCCAGCAGCTTAGTGACGGGACCAATAGCCAATGAGCAGTTCTTC. It encodes CASSLVTGPIANEQFF. Based on the CDR3 plus reference TRBV7-8 and TRBJ2-1, the full variable domain is GAGVSQSPRYKVAKRGQDVALRCDPISGHVSLFWYQQALGQGPEFLTYFQNEAQLDKSGLPSDRFFAERPEGSVSTLKIQRTQQEDSAVYLCASSLVTGPIANEQFFGPGTRLTVL.

The table lists this clonotype with many counts. The CDR3 bases are TGTGCCACCAGCGACAGGAACACTGAAGCTTTCTTT. Translation gives CATSDRNTEAFF. V and J are TRBV24-1 and TRBJ1-1, with D perhaps matching TRBD1 (5 bases). V lost 7 bases to trimming and J lost 1 base, with 6 bases between them. Germline-derived CDR1 and CDR2 are KGHDR and SFDVKD. The CDR3 length is 12 residues.

This chain connects TRBV19 to TRBJ2-1; 7 bases agree with TRBD2. Trimming removed 3 bases from V and 0 bases from J; junction bases left unmatched: 2. This CDR3 is 15 amino acids long. Per germline, CDR1 LNHDA and CDR2 SQIVND (reference sequence). CDR3 sequence reads: CASSMGGISYNEQFF. CDR3 nucleotide sequence: TGTGCCAGTAGTATGGGGGGGATCTCCTACAATGAGCAGTTCTTC.

This clonotype was detected only a few times. The V gene is TRBV6-2 or TRBV6-3, the J gene TRBJ1-3; no clear D gene. V was trimmed by 7 bases and J by 0 bases, leaving 10 bases between them. The germline gives CDR1 MNHEY, CDR2 SVGEGT. This CDR3 is 14 amino acids long. Here the CDR3 reads CASTARTSGNTIYF. CDR3 bases: TGTGCCAGCACCGCGAGGACCTCTGGAAACACCATATATTTT.

This clonotype was seen at least ten times. The chain combines TRBV15 with TRBJ2-7, with 10 nucleotides matching TRBD2. V lost 1 base and J lost 6; bases outside the gene matches: 9. CDR1 LNHNV and CDR2 YYDKDF come from the germline V gene (reference sequence). CDR3 length equals 16 residues. The CDR3 is CATSRAQLAGVREQYF. The DNA of the CDR3 is TGTGCCACCAGCAGAGCACAGCTAGCGGGAGTTCGCGAGCAGTACTTC.

This clonotype was counted only a few times. V and J are TRBV2 and TRBJ2-7; D unclear. The CDR3 extends over 14 amino acids. Trimming cost V 6 bases and J 4 bases, with 16 bases left between them. Germline assignment: CDR1 SNHLY and CDR2 FYNNEI. The CDR3 reads CASRRTAAGYEQYF. DNA for the CDR3: TGTGCCAGCAGGCGGACCGCTGCTGGTTACGAGCAGTACTTC.

V usage is TRBV20-1 and J usage is TRBJ1-3; D not resolved. Trimming left V 0 bases short and J 0 bases short, with 9 bases between. CDR3 length: 15 amino acids. Per germline, CDR1 DFQATT and CDR2 SNEGSKA (reference sequence). Here the CDR3 reads CSAREESFSGNTIYF. As DNA, the CDR3 is TGCAGTGCTAGAGAAGAGTCTTTCTCTGGAAACACCATATATTTT.

This clonotype showed up many times. The chain joins TRBV7-8 to TRBJ2-7; D remains unclear. The CDR3 is 14 residues long. Deletions cut 3 bases from V and 3 bases from J, with 12 bases between. CDR1 and CDR2 from the germline V gene are SGHVS and FQNEAQ. The CDR3 protein is CASSFLKGNYEQYF. The CDR3 nucleotides are TGTGCCAGCAGCTTTCTGAAGGGAAACTACGAGCAGTACTTC.

This clonotype was detected ten times or more. The J gene is TRBJ2-1, the V gene TRBV11-2; D remains ambiguous. The V end was cut by 5 bases, the J end by 3 bases, with 5 bases between. From germline, CDR1 is SGHAT and CDR2 FQNNGV. The CDR3 consists of 12 residues. The CDR3 is CASSNDYNEQFF. The CDR3 coding sequence is TGTGCCAGCAGCAACGACTACAATGAGCAGTTCTTC.

In its sample, this clonotype was seen many times. The chain is built from TRBV12-3 or TRBV12-4 and TRBJ1-1; D unresolved. V lost 2 bases, J lost 11 bases, and 12 bases lay in between. The CDR3 length is 12 residues. CDR3 residues: CASSLLGDGAFF. As DNA, the CDR3 is TGTGCCAGCAGTTTATTGGGCGACGGGGCTTTCTTT.